This TCR beta chain is from a study of blood T cell repertoires in COVID-19. In the study overall: The United States, Italy and Spain were the sources of the acute and convalescent COVID-19 samples. The cDNA or gDNA used as material had been derived from T cells, B-cell-depleted T cells, or PBMCs.

The CDR3 loop spans 16 amino acids. V lost 0 bases and J lost 0, with 12 bases in between. Germline values: CDR1 LGHNA, CDR2 YSLEER. As originally analysed: Reference gene primers were amplified, and this amplification served to estimate nucleated cell counts. TCRdb's copy holds only in-frame clones and misses some; the assay was immunoSEQ multiplex PCR. V and J calls plus clone size are reproduced from that table; the DNA served to infer D and trimming. Counted here are several thousand clones, approximately 86% occurring once; the ten biggest clones make up 6.5% to 9%. The sequence came from a human donor in a cohort sampled during active COVID-19. The chain joins TRBV4-3 to TRBJ2-7; the D gene is possibly TRBD2 (5 bases). Sequencing was carried out using peripheral blood. The CDR3 nucleotides are TGCGCCAGCAGCCAAGATAGAGGACTGGACTCCTACGAGCAGTACTTC. Protein sequence: CASSQDRGLDSYEQYF.